This is a list of T cell receptor beta chains from one sample in a study of CD4 T cells in relation to SARS-CoV-2 and coronaviruses. These TCRs' antigens remain unknown. Clones were sequenced by immunoSEQ multiplex PCR, and TCRdb holds only the in-frame ones, with some missing. The table has approximately 17,000 clones, 75% to 85% seen once; the top ten hold approximately 11%. The specimen sequenced was CD4+ T cells from PBMCs, cultured in vitro. The receptors were gathered from a human donor in good health. CDR3s include the opening cysteine and the closing phenylalanine or tryptophan. The order of the fields is J gene, D gene, clone size, V gene, CDR3 DNA, CDR3 protein. D genes are given only for firm matches. Clone sizes are given selectively: once, few, many, or a class where the clone is expanded.

>TRBJ2-7|TRBD1|.|TRBV27
TGTGCCAGCAGTTCGACAGGGGCCTTACCCTCCGAGCAGTACTTC
CASSSTGALPSEQYF
>TRBJ2-1|.|.|TRBV7-9
TGTGCCAGCAGGCCTCGGGGGGCCGTGGGGAATGAGCAGTTCTTC
CASRPRGAVGNEQFF
>TRBJ2-1|TRBD2|.|TRBV2
TGTGCCAGCAGTGGGGGACTAGCGGGCGGGGGTGAGCAGTTCTTC
CASSGGLAGGGEQFF
>TRBJ2-1|TRBD2|.|TRBV4-2
TGTGCCAGCAGCCGAGATCTGGCGGGAGGGCCAGGAGGGGAGCAGTTCTTC
CASSRDLAGGPGGEQFF
>TRBJ1-1|.|.|TRBV4-1
TGCGCCACCCGATCCTATAAAGGTGCGGCGGAGGGCCAGAACACTGAAGCTTTCTTT
CATRSYKGAAEGQNTEAFF
>TRBJ2-6|TRBD1|.|TRBV5-5
TGTGCCAGCAGGTCAGGGGGCGACGGGGCCAACGTCCTGACTTTC
CASRSGGDGANVLTF
>TRBJ1-2|TRBD1|.|TRBV7-2
TGTGCCAGCAGCATACTACAGGGGTCTAGCTATGGCTACACCTTC
CASSILQGSSYGYTF
>TRBJ2-5|TRBD1|.|TRBV5-1
TGCGCCAGCAGCAACTCGGGACAGGGTCAAGAGACCCAGTACTTC
CASSNSGQGQETQYF
>TRBJ1-1|TRBD1|.|TRBV3-1/TRBV3-2
TGTGCCAGCAGCCAAGGGACAGGGGGCGCGGGCACTGAAGCTTTCTTT
CASSQGTGGAGTEAFF
>TRBJ1-1|.|few|TRBV11-2
TGTGCCAGCAGCTTATTTGTTGGGAACACTGAAGCTTTCTTT
CASSLFVGNTEAFF
>TRBJ1-5|TRBD1|.|TRBV3-1/TRBV3-2
TGTGCCAGCAGCCACGGACAGGGGAAGAGACAGCCCCAGCATTTT
CASSHGQGKRQPQHF
>TRBJ1-5|.|.|TRBV4-2
TGTGCCAGCAGCCAAGTTAGGGCAGCGGGACAGCCCCAGCATTTT
CASSQVRAAGQPQHF
>TRBJ1-1|.|.|TRBV19
TGTGCCAGTAGGGGTTGGGGACCCTCGAACACTGAAGCTTTCTTT
CASRGWGPSNTEAFF
>TRBJ1-5|TRBD1|.|TRBV2
TGTGCCAGTGGACAGGGGACCGATCAGCCCCAGCATTTT
CASGQGTDQPQHF
>TRBJ2-5|.|.|TRBV7-3
TGTGCCAGCAGCTTAGGAGCCTGGGTGTCCCAAGAGACCCAGTACTTC
CASSLGAWVSQETQYF
>TRBJ2-5|.|.|TRBV5-1
TGCGCCAGCAGCTTGGCCTTGGGAGAGACCCAGTACTTC
CASSLALGETQYF
>TRBJ1-5|TRBD1|once|TRBV5-3
TGTGCCAGAAGGACCGGGACAGCAAAGAATCAGCCCCAGCATTTT
CARRTGTAKNQPQHF
>TRBJ2-3|TRBD2|.|TRBV6-6
TGTGCCAGCAGCCCGCGGGAGGATACGCAGTATTTT
CASSPREDTQYF
>TRBJ1-6|TRBD1|.|TRBV27
TGTGCCAGCAGTTTTGGGACAGGGGGATCACCCCTCCACTTT
CASSFGTGGSPLHF